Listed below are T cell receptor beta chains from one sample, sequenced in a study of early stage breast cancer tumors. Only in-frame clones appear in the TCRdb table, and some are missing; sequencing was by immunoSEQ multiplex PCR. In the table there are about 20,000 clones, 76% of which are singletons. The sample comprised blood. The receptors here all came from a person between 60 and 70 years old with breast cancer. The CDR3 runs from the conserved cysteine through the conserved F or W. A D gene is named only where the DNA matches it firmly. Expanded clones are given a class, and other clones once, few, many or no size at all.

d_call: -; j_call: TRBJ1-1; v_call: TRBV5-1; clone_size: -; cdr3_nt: TGCGCCAGCAGCTTGGAAGGGAACACTGAAGCTTTCTTT; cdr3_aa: CASSLEGNTEAFF
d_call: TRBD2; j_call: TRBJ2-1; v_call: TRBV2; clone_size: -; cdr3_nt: TGTGCCAGCAATCCACTAGCGGGGGAAGGGAATGAGCAGTTCTTC; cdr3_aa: CASNPLAGEGNEQFF
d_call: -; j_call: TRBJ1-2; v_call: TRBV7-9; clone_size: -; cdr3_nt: TGTGCCAGCAGCTTAGGAACGGGGAACTATGGCTACACCTTC; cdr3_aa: CASSLGTGNYGYTF
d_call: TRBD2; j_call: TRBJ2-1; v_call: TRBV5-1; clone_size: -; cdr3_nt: TGCGCCAGCAGCAAACTAGCGGGGGGTGACAATGAGCAGTTCTTC; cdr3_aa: CASSKLAGGDNEQFF
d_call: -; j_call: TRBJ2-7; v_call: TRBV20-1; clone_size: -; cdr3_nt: TGCAGTGTGGGACACCGCTACGAGCAGTACTTC; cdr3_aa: CSVGHRYEQYF
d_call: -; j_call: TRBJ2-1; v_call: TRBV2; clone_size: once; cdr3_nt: TGTGCCAGCGGACCGACCGAGCTCGGGGAGCAGTTCTTC; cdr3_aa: CASGPTELGEQFF
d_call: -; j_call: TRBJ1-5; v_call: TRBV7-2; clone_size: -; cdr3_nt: TGTGCCAGCAGCCAAGGGAGCAATCAGCCCCAGCATTTT; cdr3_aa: CASSQGSNQPQHF
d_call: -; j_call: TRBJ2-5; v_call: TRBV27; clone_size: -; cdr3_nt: TGTGCCAGCAGTCTAGACCGGTACCAAGAGACCCAGTACTTC; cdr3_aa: CASSLDRYQETQYF
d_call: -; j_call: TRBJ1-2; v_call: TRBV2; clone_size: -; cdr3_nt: TGTGCCAGCAGTGAAGCCCCCGCAGAAGTGGTCGGCTACACCTTC; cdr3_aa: CASSEAPAEVVGYTF
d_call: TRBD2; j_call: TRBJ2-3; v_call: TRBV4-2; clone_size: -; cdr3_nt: TGTGCCAGCAGCCCCTCTAGCGGGGGGGGCACAGATACGCAGTATTTT; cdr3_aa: CASSPSSGGGTDTQYF
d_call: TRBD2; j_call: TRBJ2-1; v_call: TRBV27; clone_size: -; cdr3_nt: TGTGCCAGCAGTCTTAGCGGGAGGGACGAAAAGACATACAATGAGCAGTTCTTC; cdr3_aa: CASSLSGRDEKTYNEQFF
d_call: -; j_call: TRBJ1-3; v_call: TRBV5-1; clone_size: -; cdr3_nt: TGCGCCAGCAGCTTGGACAGAGGAAACACCATATATTTT; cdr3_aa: CASSLDRGNTIYF
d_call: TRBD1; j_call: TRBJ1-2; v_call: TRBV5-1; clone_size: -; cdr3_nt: TGCGCCAGCAGCCCCCAGGGACAGGGGGCGCTTGGCTACACCTTC; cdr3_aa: CASSPQGQGALGYTF
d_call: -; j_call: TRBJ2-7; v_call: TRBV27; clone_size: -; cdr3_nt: TGTGCCAGCAGTCCGCTGGTAGGATTAAGCTCCTACGAGCAGTACTTC; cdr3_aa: CASSPLVGLSSYEQYF
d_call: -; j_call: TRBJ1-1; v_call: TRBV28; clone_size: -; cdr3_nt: TGTGCCAGCAGTTTATGGACGAACACTGAAGCTTTCTTT; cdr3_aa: CASSLWTNTEAFF
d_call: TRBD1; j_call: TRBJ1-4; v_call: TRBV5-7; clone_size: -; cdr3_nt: TGTGCCAGCAGGAGACAGGGGGCGCGGTTTAATGAAAAACTGTTTTTT; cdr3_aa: CASRRQGARFNEKLFF
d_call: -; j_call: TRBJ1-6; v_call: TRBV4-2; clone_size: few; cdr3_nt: TGTGCCAGCAGCCAAGATCGGGCAGGGGTTTCACCCCTCCACTTT; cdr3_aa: CASSQDRAGVSPLHF
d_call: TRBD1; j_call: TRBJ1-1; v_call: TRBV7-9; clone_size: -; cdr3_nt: TGTGCCAGCAGCTTCCGGGACAGCATGAACACTGAAGCTTTCTTT; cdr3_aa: CASSFRDSMNTEAFF
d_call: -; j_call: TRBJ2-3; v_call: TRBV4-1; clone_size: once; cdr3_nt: TGCGCCAGCAGCCAAGTCCAGGATACGCAGTATTTT; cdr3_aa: CASSQVQDTQYF
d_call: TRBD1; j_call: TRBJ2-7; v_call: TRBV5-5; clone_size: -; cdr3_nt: TGTGCCAGCAGCTTAGCCGGGACAGGGATCGAGCAGTACTTC; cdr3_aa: CASSLAGTGIEQYF
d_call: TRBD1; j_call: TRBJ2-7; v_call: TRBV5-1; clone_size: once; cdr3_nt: TGCGCCGCAGGAGGACAGGGGGTCCCCTACGAGCAGTACTTC; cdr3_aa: CAAGGQGVPYEQYF
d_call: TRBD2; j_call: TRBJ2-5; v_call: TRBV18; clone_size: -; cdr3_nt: TGTGCCAGCTCACCACGGACTAGTATGGAGACCCAGTACTTC; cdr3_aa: CASSPRTSMETQYF
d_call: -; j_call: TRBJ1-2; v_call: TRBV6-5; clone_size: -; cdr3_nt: TGTGCCAGCAGTTACCAGGGAATCTATGGCTACACCTTC; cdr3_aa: CASSYQGIYGYTF
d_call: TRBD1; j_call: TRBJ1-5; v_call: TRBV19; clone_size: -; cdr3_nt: TGTGCCAGTACCAGCCAGGGGGGCAATCAGCCCCAGCATTTT; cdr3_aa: CASTSQGGNQPQHF
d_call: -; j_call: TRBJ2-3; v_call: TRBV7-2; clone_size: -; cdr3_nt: TGTGCCAGCAGCTTAGATAGGATCGCGGGGGCCGACGATACGCAGTATTTT; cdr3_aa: CASSLDRIAGADDTQYF
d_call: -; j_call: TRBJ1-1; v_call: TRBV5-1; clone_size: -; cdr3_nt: TGCGCCAGCAGCTTGGACACTGCGAGTGCTGAAGCTTTCTTT; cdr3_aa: CASSLDTASAEAFF
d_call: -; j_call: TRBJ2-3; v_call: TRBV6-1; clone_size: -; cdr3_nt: TGTGCCAGCAAACAGGACCTCCCTGGCACAGATACGCAGTATTTT; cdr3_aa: CASKQDLPGTDTQYF
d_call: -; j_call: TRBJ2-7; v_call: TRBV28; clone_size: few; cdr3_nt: TGTGCCAGCAGTTTATTACTAGTAGGGGGTCGCGAGCAGTACTTC; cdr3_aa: CASSLLLVGGREQYF
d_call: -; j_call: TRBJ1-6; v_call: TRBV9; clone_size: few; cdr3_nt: TGTGCCAGCAGCGTTACCGAGGGGGGGTCACCCCTCCACTTT; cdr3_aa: CASSVTEGGSPLHF
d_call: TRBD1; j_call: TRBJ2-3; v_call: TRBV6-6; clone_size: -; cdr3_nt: TGTGCCAGCCAACCCAGGGGGCTTATAGATACGCAGTATTTT; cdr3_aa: CASQPRGLIDTQYF
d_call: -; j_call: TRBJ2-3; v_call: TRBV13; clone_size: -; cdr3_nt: TGTGCCAGCAGCGCCCCTGAGTTAACATCAGATACGCAGTATTTT; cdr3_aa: CASSAPELTSDTQYF
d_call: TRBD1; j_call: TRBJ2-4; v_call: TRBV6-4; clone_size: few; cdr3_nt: TGTGCCAGCAGCGGGGACAGGCGGGGCATTCAGTACTTC; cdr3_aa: CASSGDRRGIQYF
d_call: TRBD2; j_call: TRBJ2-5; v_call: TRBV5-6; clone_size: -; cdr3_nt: TGTGCCAGCAGCTTGCCCCTAGCGGGGATCCAAGAGACCCAGTACTTC; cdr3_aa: CASSLPLAGIQETQYF
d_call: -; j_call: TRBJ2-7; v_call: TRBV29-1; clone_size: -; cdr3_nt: TGCAGCGTTGTGCAGGCCAACTCCTACGAGCAGTACTTC; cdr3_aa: CSVVQANSYEQYF
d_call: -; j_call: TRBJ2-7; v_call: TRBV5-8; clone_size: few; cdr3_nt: TGTGCCAGCAGCTTGGCCCGAATGAACAGAGACGAGCAGTACTTC; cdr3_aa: CASSLARMNRDEQYF
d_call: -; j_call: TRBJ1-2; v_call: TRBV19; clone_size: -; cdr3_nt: TGTGCCAGTAGTATTGAAAGGGTCGGCTACACCTTC; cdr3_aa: CASSIERVGYTF
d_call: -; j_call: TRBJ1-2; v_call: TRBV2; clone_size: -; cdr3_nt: TGTGCCAGCAGTGACCGCGTTAACTATGGCTACACCTTC; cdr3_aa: CASSDRVNYGYTF
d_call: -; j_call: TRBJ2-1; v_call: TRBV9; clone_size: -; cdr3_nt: TGTGCCAGCAGCACTCATTACAATGAGCAGTTCTTC; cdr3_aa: CASSTHYNEQFF
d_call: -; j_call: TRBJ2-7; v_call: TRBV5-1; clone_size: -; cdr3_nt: TGCGCCAGCAGCTTGTTCCGCCCGGGAAATGCCTACGAGCAGTACTTC; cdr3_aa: CASSLFRPGNAYEQYF
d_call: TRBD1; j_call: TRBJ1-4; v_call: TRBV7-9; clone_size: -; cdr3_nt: TGTGCCAGCAGTCTAAGGGGGCCAGGAGGTGAAAAACTGTTTTTT; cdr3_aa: CASSLRGPGGEKLFF
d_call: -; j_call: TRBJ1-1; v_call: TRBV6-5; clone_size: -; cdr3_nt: TGTGCCAGCAGTTACACTACCGGTGAAGCTTTCTTT; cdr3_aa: CASSYTTGEAFF
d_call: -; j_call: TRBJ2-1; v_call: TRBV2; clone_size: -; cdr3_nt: TGTGCCAGCAGTACCTCCGGGGGTGGGTACAATGAGCAGTTCTTC; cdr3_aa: CASSTSGGGYNEQFF
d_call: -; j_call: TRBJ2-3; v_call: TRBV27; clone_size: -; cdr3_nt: TGTGCCAGCCATCCCCGAGCCCCCAAGGCGTCGGGCGCAGATACGCAGTATTTT; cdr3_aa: CASHPRAPKASGADTQYF
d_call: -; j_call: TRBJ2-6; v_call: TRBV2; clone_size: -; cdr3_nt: TGTGCCAGCGGTGGACGGATCTACTCTGGGGCCAACGTCCTGACTTTC; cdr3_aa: CASGGRIYSGANVLTF
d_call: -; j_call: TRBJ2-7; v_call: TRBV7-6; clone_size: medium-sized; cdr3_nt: TGTGCCAGCAGCTTAGCGGTCCAGGGGGGGACCTACGAGCAGTACTTC; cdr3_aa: CASSLAVQGGTYEQYF
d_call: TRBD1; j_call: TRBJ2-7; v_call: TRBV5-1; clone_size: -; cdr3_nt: TGCGCCAGCAGCCGGGAAACAGGGGGCTTCGAGCAGTACTTC; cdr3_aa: CASSRETGGFEQYF